Given below is one TCR beta chain in context. The CDR3 extends over 14 amino acids. The V gene lost 3 bases and the J gene lost 5 bases, with 14 bases spanning the gap. Per germline, CDR1 MNHEY and CDR2 SVGAGI. Both blood RNA, taken from unsorted whole blood, and germline DNA were extracted. TCR beta cDNA came from roughly 0.45 ug total RNA, primed with a constant-region primer. Amplification in three nested multiplex PCR rounds with slightly modified ARM-PCR gave rise to TCR beta libraries. Each of the first two PCR rounds ran roughly 9 cycles with TRBV1-TRBV30 forward and C-beta reverse primers. Each CDR3 protein gets one entry after TCRdb re-called the multiplex PCR reads with MiXCR. This table has 320,000 or so distinct CDR3 sequences, 65% appearing once. The entry originates in a study of tumor-infiltrating lymphocytes in primary liver carcinoma.

The J gene is TRBJ2-7, the V gene TRBV6-5; no firm D call. The sample was peripheral blood. The clonotype originates from a man aged 40-49 years with primary liver carcinoma and hepatitis B virus infection. CDR3 protein: CASSYARQRNEQYF. In nucleotides, the CDR3 is TGTGCCAGCAGTTATGCACGTCAGAGGAACGAGCAGTACTTC.